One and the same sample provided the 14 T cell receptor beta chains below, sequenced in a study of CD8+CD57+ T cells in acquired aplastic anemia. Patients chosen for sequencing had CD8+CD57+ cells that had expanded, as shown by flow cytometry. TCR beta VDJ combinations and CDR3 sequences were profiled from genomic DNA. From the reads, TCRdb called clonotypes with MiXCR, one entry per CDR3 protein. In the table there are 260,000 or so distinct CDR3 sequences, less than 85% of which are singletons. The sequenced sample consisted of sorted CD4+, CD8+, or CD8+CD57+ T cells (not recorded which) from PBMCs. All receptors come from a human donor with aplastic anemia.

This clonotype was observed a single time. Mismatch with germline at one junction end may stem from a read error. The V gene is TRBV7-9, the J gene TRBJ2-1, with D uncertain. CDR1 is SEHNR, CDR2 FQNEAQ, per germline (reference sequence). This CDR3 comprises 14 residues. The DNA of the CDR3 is TGTGCCAGCAGCTTTGGGTCAGACGGAGAGACCCATGAGTTC. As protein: CASSFGSDGETHEF.

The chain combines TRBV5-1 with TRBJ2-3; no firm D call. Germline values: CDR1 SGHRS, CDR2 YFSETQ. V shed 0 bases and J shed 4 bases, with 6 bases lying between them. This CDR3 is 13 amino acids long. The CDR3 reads CASSLAWPDTQYF. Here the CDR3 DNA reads TGCGCCAGCAGCTTGGCTTGGCCAGATACGCAGTATTTT. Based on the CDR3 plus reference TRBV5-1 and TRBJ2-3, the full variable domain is KAGVTQTPRYLIKTRGQQVTLSCSPISGHRSVSWYQQTPGQGLQFLFEYFSETQRNKGNFPGRFSGRQFSNSRSEMNVSTLELGDSALYLCASSLAWPDTQYFGPGTRLTVL.

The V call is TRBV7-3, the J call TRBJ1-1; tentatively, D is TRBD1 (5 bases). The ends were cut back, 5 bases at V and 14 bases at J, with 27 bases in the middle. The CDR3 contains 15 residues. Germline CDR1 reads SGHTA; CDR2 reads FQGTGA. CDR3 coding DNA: TGTGCCAGCAGCCCAGAGGGGACCTGGAGAGAGACCCAGTTCTTT. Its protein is CASSPEGTWRETQFF.

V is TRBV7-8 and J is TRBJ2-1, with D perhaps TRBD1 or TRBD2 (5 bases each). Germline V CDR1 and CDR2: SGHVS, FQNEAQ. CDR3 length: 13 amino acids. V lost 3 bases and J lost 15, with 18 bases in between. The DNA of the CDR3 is TGTGCCAGCAGCTTTGAGGGGATCGGTACAGCGTTCTTC. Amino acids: CASSFEGIGTAFF.

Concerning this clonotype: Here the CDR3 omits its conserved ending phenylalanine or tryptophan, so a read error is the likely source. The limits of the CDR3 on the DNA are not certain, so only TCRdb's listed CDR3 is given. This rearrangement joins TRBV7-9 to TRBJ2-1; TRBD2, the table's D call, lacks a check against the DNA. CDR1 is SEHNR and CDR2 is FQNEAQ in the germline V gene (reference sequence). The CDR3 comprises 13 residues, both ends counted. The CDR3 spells CASSLAGSHDTQY.

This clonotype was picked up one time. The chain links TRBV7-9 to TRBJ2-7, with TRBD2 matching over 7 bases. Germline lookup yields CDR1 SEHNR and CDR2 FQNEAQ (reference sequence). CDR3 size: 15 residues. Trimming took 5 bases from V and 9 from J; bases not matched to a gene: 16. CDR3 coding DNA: TGTGCCAGCAGCCCCCCCCCGGACTGGGCTAGCGGGCAGTACTTC. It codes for CASSPPPDWASGQYF.

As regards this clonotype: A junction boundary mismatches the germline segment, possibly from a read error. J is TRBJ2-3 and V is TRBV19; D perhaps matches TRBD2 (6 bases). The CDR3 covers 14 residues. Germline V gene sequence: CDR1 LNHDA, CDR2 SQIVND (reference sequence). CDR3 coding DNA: TGTGCCAGTAGTATAGTGGGAGGTCCCAAGGCGACACCTTTT. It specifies CASSIVGGPKATPF. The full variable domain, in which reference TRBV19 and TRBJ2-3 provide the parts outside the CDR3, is DGGITQSPKYLFRKEGQNVTLSCEQNLNHDAMYWYRQDPGQGLRLIYYSQIVNDFQKGDIAEGYSVSREKKESFPLTVTSAQKNPTAFYLCASSIVGGPKATPFGPGTRLTVL.

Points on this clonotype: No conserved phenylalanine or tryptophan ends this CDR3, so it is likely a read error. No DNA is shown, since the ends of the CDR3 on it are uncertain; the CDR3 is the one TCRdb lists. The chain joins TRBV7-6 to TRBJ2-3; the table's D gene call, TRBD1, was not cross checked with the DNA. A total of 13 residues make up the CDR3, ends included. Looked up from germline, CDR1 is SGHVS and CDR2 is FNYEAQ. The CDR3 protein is CASSLGAGGTADS.

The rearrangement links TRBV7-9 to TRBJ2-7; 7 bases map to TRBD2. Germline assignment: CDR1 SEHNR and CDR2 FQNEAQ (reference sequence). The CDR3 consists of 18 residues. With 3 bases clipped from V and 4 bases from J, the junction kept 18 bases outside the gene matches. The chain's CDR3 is CASSFQRSGAGDEYEQYV. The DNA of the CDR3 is TGTGCCAGCAGCTTTCAAAGAAGCGGGGCGGGCGATGAGTACGAGCAGTACGTC.

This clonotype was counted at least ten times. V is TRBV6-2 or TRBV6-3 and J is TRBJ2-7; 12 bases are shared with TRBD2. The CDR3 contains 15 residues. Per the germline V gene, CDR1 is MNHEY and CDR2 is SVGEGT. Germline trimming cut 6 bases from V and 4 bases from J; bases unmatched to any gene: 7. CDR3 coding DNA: TGTGCCAGCAGATATCTAGCGGGAGGGCGTTACGAGCAGTACGTC. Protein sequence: CASRYLAGGRYEQYV.

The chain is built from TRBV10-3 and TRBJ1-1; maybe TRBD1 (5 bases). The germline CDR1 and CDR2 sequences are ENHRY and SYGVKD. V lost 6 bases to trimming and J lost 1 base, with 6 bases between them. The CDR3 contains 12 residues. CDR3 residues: CAIRGQNTEAFF. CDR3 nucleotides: TGTGCCATCAGAGGACAGAACACTGAAGCTTTCTTT.

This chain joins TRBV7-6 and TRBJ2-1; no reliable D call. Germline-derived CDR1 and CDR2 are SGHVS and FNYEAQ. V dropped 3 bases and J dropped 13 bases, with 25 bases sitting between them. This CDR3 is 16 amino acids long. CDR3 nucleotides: TGTGCCAGCAGCTTTCACAGAAGGCGGTCGAGCGTCGACCAGTTCTTC. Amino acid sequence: CASSFHRRRSSVDQFF.

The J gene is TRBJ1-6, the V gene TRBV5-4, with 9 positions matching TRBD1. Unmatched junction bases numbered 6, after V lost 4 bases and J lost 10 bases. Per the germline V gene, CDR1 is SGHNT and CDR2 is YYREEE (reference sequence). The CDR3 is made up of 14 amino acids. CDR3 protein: CASSIGQGLSPLHF. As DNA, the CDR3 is TGTGCCAGCAGCATTGGACAGGGGCTATCACCCCTCCACTTT. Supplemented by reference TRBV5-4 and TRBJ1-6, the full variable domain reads ETGVTQSPTHLIKTRGQQVTLRCSSQSGHNTVSWYQQALGQGPQFIFQYYREEENGRGNFPPRFSGLQFPNYSSELNVNALELDDSALYLCASSIGQGLSPLHFGNGTRLTVT.

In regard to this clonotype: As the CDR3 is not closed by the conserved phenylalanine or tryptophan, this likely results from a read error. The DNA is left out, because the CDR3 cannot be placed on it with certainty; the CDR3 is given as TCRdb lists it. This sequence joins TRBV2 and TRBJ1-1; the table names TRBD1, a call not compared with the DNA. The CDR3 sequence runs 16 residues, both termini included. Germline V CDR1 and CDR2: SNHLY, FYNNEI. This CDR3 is CASGGGGAVTQNFASG.